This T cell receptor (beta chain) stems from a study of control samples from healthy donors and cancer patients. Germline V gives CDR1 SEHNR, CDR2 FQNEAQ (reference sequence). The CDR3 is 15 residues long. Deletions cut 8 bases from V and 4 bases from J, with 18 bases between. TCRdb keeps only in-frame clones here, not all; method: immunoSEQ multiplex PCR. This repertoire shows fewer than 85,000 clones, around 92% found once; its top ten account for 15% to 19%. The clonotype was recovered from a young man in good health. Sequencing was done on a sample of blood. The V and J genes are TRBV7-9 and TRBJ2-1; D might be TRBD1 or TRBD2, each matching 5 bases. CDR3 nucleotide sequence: TGTGCCAGCTCTGAAAGAGGGACGGAGTACAATGAGCAGTTCTTC. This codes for CASSERGTEYNEQFF.